These T cell receptor beta chains were read from a single sample in a study of siplizumab effects on memory and regulatory T cells. Repertoires were generated with immunoSEQ multiplex PCR, while TCRdb's copy carries only in-frame clones and drops some. Altogether some 88,000 clones are present, more than 80% being singletons, with the ten largest covering roughly 15%. Sequencing used CD4+ T cells sorted from blood. The receptor source for this set is a human donor in good health. CDR3s include the opening cysteine and the closing phenylalanine or tryptophan. The D gene is left open where the match is weak.

d_call,j_call,v_call,cdr3_aa
TRBD1,TRBJ2-7,TRBV5-5,CASSHRGQGTASYEQYF
TRBD1,TRBJ2-6,TRBV19,CATSPRTGGLGANVLTF
.,TRBJ2-2,TRBV9,CASSVLGTSNTGELFF
.,TRBJ2-2,TRBV6-6,CASSYTEVTGELFF
.,TRBJ2-3,TRBV18,CASSSDGLTTDTQYF
.,TRBJ2-2,TRBV30,CAWGQRILNTGELFF
.,TRBJ2-1,TRBV6-1,CASSEDVGRHSNEQFF
TRBD2,TRBJ2-1,TRBV5-1,CASSAGTTPSYNEQFF
.,TRBJ2-7,TRBV5-1,CASSLGLPQGSGEQYF
.,TRBJ1-5,TRBV19,CASSTGERRPQHF
.,TRBJ2-2,TRBV15,CATSRERDRAGELFF
.,TRBJ2-1,TRBV12-2,CASRLARNNEQFF
TRBD2,TRBJ2-7,TRBV5-8,CASSPIGLAGTSYEQYF
TRBD1,TRBJ2-1,TRBV7-9,CASSPRRTGDNEQFF
TRBD1,TRBJ1-2,TRBV19,CASSTRTGPEPFYGYTF
.,TRBJ2-1,TRBV5-1,CASSLVPVYNEQFF
TRBD2,TRBJ2-1,TRBV5-3,CARSRGLAANNEQFF
TRBD1,TRBJ2-1,TRBV19,CASSISDRGYNEQFF
.,TRBJ2-7,TRBV28,CASRGGAEQYF
TRBD1,TRBJ1-1,TRBV18,CASFLSIGNRGFLTEAFF
TRBD2,TRBJ2-5,TRBV5-4,CASSLAQTSLGTQYF
TRBD1,TRBJ1-1,TRBV25-1,CASRKTGGRATEAFF
.,TRBJ2-5,TRBV30,CAWSKSGQETQYF
.,TRBJ1-5,TRBV30,CAWSPGDRDVNQPQHF
.,TRBJ1-3,TRBV6-1,CATSGNTIYF